The next 9 T cell receptor beta chains were all read from a single sample in a study of spatial heterogeneity in lung cancer. Using its own MiXCR run on the 5' RACE reads, TCRdb lists one record per CDR3 protein. The table lists 12,000 or so distinct CDR3 sequences, approximately 6.2% of them singletons, with 9% to 12% in the top ten. As to time point: sample taken at primary tumor resection. Unsorted tumor, nontumor lung tissue or cryopreserved PBMC supplied the whole RNA. The source was normal lung tissue next to the tumor, collected at surgery. These receptors originate from a male donor with early-stage non-small cell lung cancer.

This clonotype was recorded many times. The rearrangement joins TRBV3-1 to TRBJ2-1; no clear D gene. The germline CDR1 and CDR2 sequences are LGHDT and YNNKEL (reference sequence). V dropped 0 bases and J dropped 5 bases, with 11 bases sitting between them. CDR3 size: 15 residues. The CDR3 DNA reads as TGTGCCAGCAGCCAAGATCAAGGGTGGAACAATGAGCAGTTCTTC. Translated, it gives CASSQDQGWNNEQFF.

This clonotype appeared a single time. A single base separates this from a much larger clone, so it may be a read error. The chain links TRBV20-1 to TRBJ2-5; D assignment may be TRBD1 or TRBD2 (5 bases each). Germline loops: CDR1 DFQATT, CDR2 SNEGSKA (reference sequence). The CDR3 is 17 residues long. CDR3 amino acids: CSTRDVGDRGREETQYF. The CDR3 DNA sequence: TGCAGTACTAGAGATGTCGGGGATAGGGGTCGGGAAGAGACCCAGTACTTC.

Many counts were recorded for this clonotype. J is TRBJ1-2 and V is TRBV10-1; D gene ambiguous. Trimming shortened V by 8 bases and J by 4 bases, and 11 bases separated the two germline ends. This CDR3 region has 12 residues. Germline V CDR1 and CDR2: WNHNN, SYGVQD (reference sequence). The CDR3 here is CASAGSSYGYTF. The CDR3 region has the DNA TGCGCCAGCGCCGGGTCGAGCTATGGCTACACCTTC.

This clonotype has more than one count but fewer than ten. The chain combines TRBV6-6 with TRBJ2-5; 10 positions agree with TRBD1. The CDR3 runs 13 residues. V was pared by 6 bases and J by 4 bases, with 2 bases of the junction left unmatched. Per germline, CDR1 MNHNY and CDR2 SVGAGI (reference sequence). The CDR3 sequence is CASRDRGRETQYF. DNA of the CDR3: TGTGCCAGCAGGGACAGGGGGAGAGAGACCCAGTACTTC.

This clonotype is labeled medium-sized (0.01 to 0.1%). The chain joins TRBV6-5 to TRBJ2-2; 8 bases match TRBD1. Germline values: CDR1 MNHEY, CDR2 SVGAGI. This CDR3 region has 17 residues. The junction had 8 bases not matched to a gene; V was cut back by 4 bases and J by 1 base. The CDR3 reads CASSSLSGTGNTGELFF. The CDR3 region has the DNA TGTGCCAGCAGTTCCTTATCCGGGACAGGGAACACCGGGGAGCTGTTTTTT.

This clonotype occurred many times. The chain is built from TRBV6-5 and TRBJ1-2, with 10 bases matching TRBD1. The J segment lost 7 bases and the V segment lost 8 bases, leaving 7 bases of the junction unmatched. Germline-derived CDR1 and CDR2 are MNHEY and SVGAGI. The CDR3 is made up of 13 amino acids. The DNA for the CDR3 is TGTGCCAGCTACCCGGGACAGGGGTCTGGCTACACCTTC. Its translation: CASYPGQGSGYTF.

Ten or more counts support this clonotype. The chain is built from TRBV7-9 and TRBJ1-2; 11 nucleotides align to TRBD1. V trimming: 4 bases; J trimming: 8 bases; junction bases outside the gene matches: 9. The length of the CDR3 is 15 residues. The germline V gene encodes CDR1 SEHNR and CDR2 FQNEAQ (reference sequence). CDR3 amino acids: CASSSRTGGTWGYTF. In nucleotides, the CDR3 is TGTGCCAGCAGCTCCCGGACAGGGGGCACTTGGGGCTACACCTTC.

At least ten counts were recorded for this clonotype. The chain combines TRBV7-3 with TRBJ2-7; 10 bases are a match to TRBD1. CDR1 is SGHTA and CDR2 is FQGTGA in the germline V gene. V was clipped by 1 base and J by 6 bases; unmatched bases: 6. This CDR3 comprises 15 residues. CDR3 in DNA: TGTGCCAGCAGCTTAATTCGGGACAGGGGTAGCGAGCAGTACTTC. It yields the protein CASSLIRDRGSEQYF.

This clonotype was observed a handful of times. DNA of the CDR3: TGTGCCAGCAGCCTACGGGGGGAAGAGACCCAGTACTTC. Translation: CASSLRGEETQYF. This sequence joins TRBV3-1 and TRBJ2-5; 7 positions match TRBD2. Germline assignment: CDR1 LGHDT and CDR2 YNNKEL (reference sequence). This CDR3 is built from 13 residues. V was clipped by 4 bases and J by 3 bases; unmatched bases: 2.